A selection of T cell receptor beta chains follows, all from one sample in a study of blood T cell repertoires in COVID-19. Sequencing used immunoSEQ multiplex PCR; TCRdb keeps in-frame clones, though not all of them. The sample gives 350,000 to 450,000 clones, 90% to 95% of which show up once; 0.8% to 0.9% is in the top ten. Material: PBMCs or T cells enriched from blood (not recorded which). These receptors all come from a woman between 35 and 50 years old who had been exposed to COVID-19. The CDR3 runs from the conserved cysteine through the conserved F or W. The D gene is left open where the match is weak. Clone size is not always given. Where it is, it says once, few, many or a class for expanded clones.

>TRBJ2-4|TRBV14|NA|NA
CASSHRTGKNIQYF
TGTGCCAGCAGCCATCGGACTGGCAAAAACATTCAGTACTTC
>TRBJ1-6|TRBV6-5|NA|NA
CASIGLWGAPLHF
TGTGCCAGCATAGGTCTTTGGGGGGCACCCCTCCACTTT
>TRBJ1-3|TRBV6-5|NA|NA
CASSTARTGNTIYF
TGTGCCAGCAGCACCGCGAGGACTGGAAACACCATATATTTT
>TRBJ2-7|TRBV7-7|NA|NA
CASSLWFCTEAYEQYF
TGTGCTAGCAGCTTATGGTTTTGTACGGAGGCGTACGAGCAGTACTTC
>TRBJ1-5|TRBV29-1|TRBD1|NA
CSVTGTGGSQPQHF
TGCAGCGTTACCGGGACAGGGGGCAGTCAGCCCCAGCATTTT
>TRBJ1-2|TRBV5-1|TRBD1|once
CASSFDRGSVDGYTF
TGCGCCAGCTCTTTCGACAGGGGGTCGGTTGATGGCTACACCTTC
>TRBJ1-3|TRBV9|NA|NA
CASSVGGIRSGNTIYF
TGTGCCAGCAGCGTAGGCGGCATTCGCTCTGGAAACACCATATATTTT
>TRBJ2-7|TRBV27|NA|NA
CASRGNGGFLNEQYF
TGTGCCAGCAGGGGGAATGGGGGGTTCTTAAACGAGCAGTACTTC
>TRBJ1-2|TRBV19|NA|NA
CASSILAAGRGYTF
TGTGCCAGTAGTATTTTAGCGGCAGGTCGTGGCTACACCTTC
>TRBJ1-2|TRBV5-4|TRBD1|NA
CASSSTGGGYGYTF
TGTGCCAGCAGCTCGACAGGGGGAGGCTATGGCTACACCTTC
>TRBJ1-4|TRBV2|TRBD1|NA
CASSGPGTASEKLFF
TGTGCCAGCAGTGGCCCCGGGACAGCCAGCGAAAAACTGTTTTTT
>TRBJ1-1|TRBV7-9|TRBD1|NA
CASSPGQGLRGNTEAFF
TGTGCCAGCAGCCCCGGACAGGGTTTGCGTGGGAACACTGAAGCTTTCTTT
>TRBJ1-2|TRBV3-1/TRBV3-2|TRBD1|NA
CASRPTGVYGYTF
TGTGCCAGCAGGCCCACAGGGGTCTATGGCTACACCTTC
>TRBJ2-7|TRBV6-5|NA|NA
CASSYDSQTSYEQYF
TGTGCCAGCAGTTACGACAGCCAAACCTCCTACGAGCAGTACTTC
>TRBJ1-2|TRBV30|NA|NA
CAWSGGVHGGYTF
TGTGCCTGGAGTGGGGGGGTTCACGGAGGCTACACCTTC
>TRBJ2-7|TRBV7-2|NA|NA
CASSPNLAAGYEQYF
TGTGCCAGCAGCCCCAACCTGGCAGCGGGCTACGAGCAGTACTTC
>TRBJ2-4|TRBV19|NA|NA
CASNGGPAKNIQYF
TGTGCCAGTAACGGGGGGCCGGCCAAAAACATTCAGTACTTC
>TRBJ1-5|TRBV19|TRBD1|NA
CASSIGTANQPQHF
TGTGCCAGTAGTATTGGGACAGCTAATCAGCCCCAGCATTTT
>TRBJ1-6|TRBV27|NA|NA
CASSDRPEGVSPLHF
TGTGCCAGCAGTGACCGGCCGGAGGGTGTTTCACCCCTCCACTTT
>TRBJ2-2|TRBV10-2|NA|NA
CASKTRDTGELFF
TGCGCCAGCAAGACCCGGGACACCGGGGAGCTGTTTTTT
>TRBJ1-1|TRBV25-1|NA|NA
CASSPPRGPNTEAFF
TGTGCCAGCAGTCCCCCGAGAGGCCCGAACACTGAAGCTTTCTTT
>TRBJ2-1|TRBV7-9|TRBD2|NA
CASSQGTSGSNEQFF
TGTGCCAGCAGCCAAGGGACTAGCGGGAGTAATGAGCAGTTCTTC
>TRBJ2-1|TRBV27|NA|NA
CASSLSPGYNEQFF
TGTGCCAGCAGTTTATCACCCGGGTACAATGAGCAGTTCTTC
>TRBJ2-5|TRBV24-1|TRBD2|NA
CATGGLAGGGETQYF
TGTGCCACCGGGGGACTAGCGGGAGGGGGAGAGACCCAGTACTTC
>TRBJ2-2|TRBV7-2|TRBD1|NA
CASSLNPGTGNTGELFF
TGTGCCAGCAGCCTCAATCCCGGGACAGGGAACACCGGGGAGCTGTTTTTT
>TRBJ1-5|TRBV5-6|NA|NA
CASSLATLGQPQHF
TGTGCCAGCAGCTTGGCGACCCTGGGCCAGCCCCAGCATTTT
>TRBJ1-1|TRBV7-2|NA|NA
CASSFRSSTEAFF
TGTGCCAGCAGCTTCCGCAGTTCCACTGAAGCTTTCTTT
>TRBJ1-5|TRBV12-5|TRBD1|once
CASGLVLGQGAVNQPQHF
TGTGCTAGTGGTTTGGTACTCGGGCAGGGGGCCGTAAATCAGCCCCAGCATTTT
>TRBJ1-3|TRBV3-1/TRBV3-2|TRBD1|NA
CASSNRGLKSGNTIYF
TGTGCCAGCAGCAACAGGGGGTTGAAGTCTGGAAACACCATATATTTT
>TRBJ1-1|TRBV6-6|NA|NA
CASSSPRGLGTEAFF
TGTGCCAGCAGTTCGCCCCGGGGGTTGGGCACTGAAGCTTTCTTT
>TRBJ1-5|TRBV24-1|TRBD1|NA
CATSVLGGAGNQPQHF
TGTGCCACCAGTGTTCTAGGGGGCGCTGGCAATCAGCCCCAGCATTTT
>TRBJ2-1|TRBV9|NA|NA
CASSVAGDEQFF
TGTGCCAGCAGCGTAGCGGGGGATGAGCAGTTCTTC
>TRBJ1-5|TRBV7-9|NA|NA
CASSLVSSPQDQPQHF
TGTGCCAGCAGCTTAGTTTCCTCACCACAAGATCAGCCCCAGCATTTT
>TRBJ1-5|TRBV5-4|NA|NA
CASSLGGPGQPQHF
TGTGCCAGCAGCTTGGGGGGGCCCGGTCAGCCCCAGCATTTT
>TRBJ1-3|TRBV7-2|NA|NA
CASSQRGQPGNTIYF
TGTGCCAGCAGCCAAAGGGGACAACCTGGAAACACCATATATTTT
>TRBJ2-2|TRBV4-1|TRBD1|NA
CASSPRTGTENTGELFF
TGCGCCAGCAGCCCGAGAACCGGGACAGAGAACACCGGGGAGCTGTTTTTT
>TRBJ2-7|TRBV7-9|TRBD1|NA
CASSLVPTGQLLSYEQYF
TGTGCCAGCAGCTTAGTGCCGACGGGACAGCTTCTCTCCTACGAGCAGTACTTC
>TRBJ2-5|TRBV5-5|NA|NA
CASSLVRVRSHQETQYF
TGTGCCAGCAGCTTGGTCCGAGTCCGATCGCACCAAGAGACCCAGTACTTC
>TRBJ1-5|TRBV2|NA|NA
CASSEEGGNQPQHF
TGTGCCAGCAGTGAAGAGGGAGGCAATCAGCCCCAGCATTTT